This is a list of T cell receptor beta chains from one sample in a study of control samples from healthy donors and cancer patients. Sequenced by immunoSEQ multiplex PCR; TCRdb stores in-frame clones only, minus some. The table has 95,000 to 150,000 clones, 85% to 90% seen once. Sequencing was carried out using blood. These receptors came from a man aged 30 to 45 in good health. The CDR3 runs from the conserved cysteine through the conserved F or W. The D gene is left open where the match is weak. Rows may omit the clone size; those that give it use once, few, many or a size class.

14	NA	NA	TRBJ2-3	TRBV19	CASSGGGKRGTQYF	TGTGCCAGTAGTGGCGGGGGCAAGAGGGGTACGCAGTATTTT
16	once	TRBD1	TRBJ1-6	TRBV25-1	CASSEAGQGNNSPLHF	TGTGCCAGCAGTGAGGCGGGACAGGGGAACAATTCACCCCTCCACTTT
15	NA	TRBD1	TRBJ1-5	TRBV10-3	CAIRGGQGADQPQHF	TGTGCCATCAGGGGAGGACAGGGGGCGGATCAGCCCCAGCATTTT
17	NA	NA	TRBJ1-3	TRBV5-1	CASSLVEGYGTGNTIYF	TGCGCCAGCAGCTTGGTGGAGGGCTACGGGACTGGAAACACCATATATTTT
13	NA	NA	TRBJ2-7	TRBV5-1	CASTPGQNYEQYF	TGCGCCAGCACTCCGGGACAAAACTACGAGCAGTACTTC
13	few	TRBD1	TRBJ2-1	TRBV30	CAWNLDRGDEQFF	TGTGCCTGGAATTTGGACAGGGGGGATGAGCAGTTCTTC
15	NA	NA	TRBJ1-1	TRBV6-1	CASSDTGKANTEAFF	TGTGCCAGCAGTGACACAGGAAAGGCGAACACTGAAGCTTTCTTT
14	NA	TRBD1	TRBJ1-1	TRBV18	CASSRDRELTEAFF	TGTGCCAGCTCCCGGGACAGGGAACTCACTGAAGCTTTCTTT
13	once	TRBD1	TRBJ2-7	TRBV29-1	CSGRTGGSYEQYF	TGCAGCGGCCGGACAGGGGGCTCCTACGAGCAGTACTTC
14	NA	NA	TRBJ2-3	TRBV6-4	CASSDRGLTDTQYF	TGTGCCAGCAGTGACAGGGGCCTCACAGATACGCAGTATTTT
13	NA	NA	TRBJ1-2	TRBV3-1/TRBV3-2	CASSQEGNYGYTF	TGTGCCAGCAGCCAAGAAGGAAACTATGGCTACACCTTC
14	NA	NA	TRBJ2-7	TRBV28	CASSSGRSLYEQYF	TGTGCCAGCAGTTCCGGCAGGAGCCTTTACGAGCAGTACTTC
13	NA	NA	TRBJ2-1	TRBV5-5	CASSLNPVPEQFF	TGTGCCAGCAGCTTGAACCCCGTCCCTGAGCAGTTCTTC
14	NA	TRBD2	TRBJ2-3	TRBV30	CAWRTAGGTDTQYF	TGTGCCTGGAGAACAGCGGGGGGCACAGATACGCAGTATTTT
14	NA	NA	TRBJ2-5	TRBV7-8	CASSPRRSQETQYF	TGTGCCAGCAGCCCCCGTCGGAGCCAAGAGACCCAGTACTTC
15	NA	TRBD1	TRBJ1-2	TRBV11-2	CASSFSWAGDRGYTF	TGTGCCAGCAGCTTCTCTTGGGCAGGGGACAGGGGCTACACCTTC
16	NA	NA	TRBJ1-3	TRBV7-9	CASSPPGNPPGNTIYF	TGTGCCAGCAGCCCGCCAGGGAACCCACCTGGAAACACCATATATTTT